The next 2 T cell receptor beta chains were all read from a single sample in a study of T cell clonality in common variable immunodeficiency. Broader study findings: Reportedly, TCR beta sequences from common variable immunodeficiency showed fewer deletions and N-nucleotide insertions.

Repertoires were generated with immunoSEQ multiplex PCR, while TCRdb's copy carries only in-frame clones and drops some. The sample was found to contain approximately 28,000 clones, and every one recurs. No antigen has been assigned to these receptors. The sequenced sample was peripheral blood mononuclear cells. The receptor set was obtained from a human donor with common variable immunodeficiency.

With regard to this clone: The read comes to an end 3 residues before the CDR3 does, leaving the germline J gene to fill in the end. V gene TRBV19 combines with J gene TRBJ1-5, with D unclear. CDR3 length equals 14 residues. V dropped 6 bases and J dropped 0 bases, with 9 bases sitting between them. CDR1 is LNHDA and CDR2 is SQIVND in the germline V gene (reference sequence). The CDR3 loop is CASSSGNSNQPQHF. Incomplete CDR3 DNA: TGTGCCAGTAGCTCGGGGAATAGCAATCAGCCC. Variable domain in full (rest from reference TRBV19 and TRBJ1-5): DGGITQSPKYLFRKEGQNVTLSCEQNLNHDAMYWYRQDPGQGLRLIYYSQIVNDFQKGDIAEGYSVSREKKESFPLTVTSAQKNPTAFYLCASSSGNSNQPQHFGDGTRLSIL.

Only a few counts were recorded for this clone. Read sequence stops 3 residues before the CDR3 end, and the germline J gene provides the missing end. V is TRBV13 and J is TRBJ2-2, with 9 bases identical to TRBD2. Germline CDR1 and CDR2: PRHDT and FYEKMQ (reference sequence). V was pared by 2 bases and J by 7 bases, with 8 bases of the junction left unmatched. This CDR3 has 16 amino acids. The CDR3 spells CASSLLGGRGIGELFF. The sequenced CDR3 bases are TGTGCCAGCAGCTTACTCGGCGGGAGGGGGATCGGGGAG.